The clone carrying this T cell receptor (beta chain) was observed a few times. The antigen remains unidentified. The data were taken from a study of human T cells and chemical hapten exposure. As for the study in general: Alopecia universalis, totalis or areata was present in patients who were mostly female. Points from the study as a whole: Having alopecia, the donors may differ immunologically from healthy people.

Individual cDNA molecules each carried unique molecular identifiers attached by the library. MiXCR, run by TCRdb on the RACE reads, gives a single entry per CDR3 protein. The repertoire holds over 300,000 distinct CDR3 sequences, with 4.5% to 5.5% as singletons. Time point described: pre-sensitization, week 0. The sample's treatment: therapeutic diphenylcyclopropenone sensitization with weekly scalp DPC. The sequences come from whole blood, collected in connection with sensitization to the hapten diphenylcyclopropenone (DPC). This receptor was identified in a woman aged 45-59 years with alopecia areata. Some clones in this sample may be carry-over from other donors' samples.

The CDR3 sequence: CASSKRGGTSGMTHYEQYF. CDR3 DNA sequence: TGTGCCAGCAGTAAAAGGGGCGGGACTAGCGGGATGACCCACTACGAGCAGTACTTC. The rearrangement joins TRBV12-3 or TRBV12-4 to TRBJ2-7, with 13 bases lining up with TRBD2. The CDR3 contains 19 residues. Trimming cost V 5 bases and J 3 bases; bases outside gene matches: 16.